The 2 T cell receptor beta chains presented below share a single source sample, sequenced in a study of beta chain features in type 1 diabetes. Reverse transcribing all isolated RNA meant expressed TCRB transcripts were sequenced. TCRdb's copy holds only in-frame clones and misses some; the assay was immunoSEQ multiplex PCR. Here the sample spans roughly 300,000 clones, roughly 8% being singletons. Sequencing was performed on central memory CD4+ T cells from blood. The receptors shown here come from a woman between 18 and 29 years old in good health.

The gene calls are TRBV11-1 and TRBJ2-5, with D possibly TRBD1 on 6 matching bases. V lost 2 bases, J lost 5 bases, and 15 bases lay in between. The CDR3 spans 15 residues. The V gene's germline CDR1 is SGHAT and CDR2 FQDESV (reference sequence). DNA of the CDR3: TGTGCCAGCAGCTTATCCCGCGCCAGGGGCGAGACCCAGTACTTC. Protein sequence: CASSLSRARGETQYF.

In its sample, this clone was seen a few times. The chain joins TRBV5-1 to TRBJ2-5, with D perhaps TRBD1 (5 bases). Trimming pared 2 bases from V and 4 bases from J, leaving 12 bases between. This CDR3 spans 14 amino acids. Germline CDR1 is SGHRS and CDR2 is YFSETQ. The CDR3 is CASSFPSGIETQYF. CDR3 sequence (DNA): TGCGCCAGCAGCTTCCCTTCAGGGATAGAGACCCAGTACTTC.